This passage covers 8 T cell receptor beta chains from one sample sequenced in a study of T-cell reconstitution after alpha-beta-depleted transplantation in children. Molecular barcoding with unique molecular identifiers was used for the TCRbeta library. Via MiXCR, TCRdb re-called the PCR reads, giving one row per CDR3 protein. Of 500,000 to 600,000 distinct CDR3 sequences in the sample, roughly a quarter are singletons; the top ten hold 35% to 40%. The sample here was PBMCs, taken before TCRalphabeta/CD19-depleted stem cell transplant. The receptors here all came from a boy under two years old with Wiskott-Aldrich syndrome, due to receive a stem cell transplant.

This clonotype occurred a few times. V usage is TRBV19 and J usage is TRBJ2-7; weak D call: TRBD1 (6 bases). With 5 bases removed from V and 2 bases from J, the gap between germline ends came to 16 bases. Germline V gives CDR1 LNHDA, CDR2 SQIVND (reference sequence). The CDR3 has 15 amino acids. The CDR3 here is CASSPGTLSPYEQYF. CDR3 DNA: TGTGCCAGTAGTCCCGGGACACTTTCGCCCTACGAGCAGTACTTC.

This clonotype appeared a few times. The V gene is TRBV11-2, the J gene TRBJ2-3; TRBD2 agrees at 11 bases. The J segment lost 6 bases and the V segment lost 3 bases, leaving 8 bases of the junction unmatched. Looked up from germline, CDR1 is SGHAT and CDR2 is FQNNGV. This CDR3 is built from 16 residues. The CDR3 coding sequence is TGTGCCAGCAGCTTCACTAGCGGGAGCTTTCGGGATACGCAGTATTTT. This translates into CASSFTSGSFRDTQYF. The full variable domain, in which reference TRBV11-2 and TRBJ2-3 provide the parts outside the CDR3, is EAGVAQSPRYKIIEKRQSVAFWCNPISGHATLYWYQQILGQGPKLLIQFQNNGVVDDSQLPKDRFSAERLKGVDSTLKIQPAKLEDSAVYLCASSFTSGSFRDTQYFGPGTRLTVL.

The sample holds a few counts of this clonotype. This sequence joins TRBV28 and TRBJ2-5, with 11 bases fitting TRBD1. Unmatched junction bases numbered 6, after V lost 4 bases and J lost 5 bases. Germline lookup yields CDR1 MDHEN and CDR2 SYDVKM. This CDR3 region has 15 residues. This chain's CDR3 is CASSSGQGAGETQYF. CDR3 bases: TGTGCCAGCAGTTCCGGACAGGGGGCAGGGGAGACCCAGTACTTC.

The gene calls are TRBV5-1 and TRBJ2-1, with D possibly being TRBD2 (6 bases). Trimming shortened V by 0 bases and J by 7 bases, and 14 bases separated the two germline ends. From germline, CDR1 is SGHRS and CDR2 YFSETQ. The CDR3 spans 15 residues. The CDR3 region has the DNA TGCGCCAGCAGCTTGGGGGAAGCGCGGGAAAATGAGCAGTTCTTC. Amino acids: CASSLGEARENEQFF.

The CDR3 nucleotides read TGTGCCACCAGTGATCTAGCGGGGGTGTCTTCCTACAATGAGCAGTTCTTC. It encodes CATSDLAGVSSYNEQFF. This chain links TRBV24-1 with TRBJ2-1; 10 bases are a match to TRBD2. Germline values: CDR1 KGHDR, CDR2 SFDVKD. The CDR3 extends over 17 amino acids. J lost 1 base, V lost 3 bases, and 5 bases had no gene match.

This clonotype appeared a few times. The chain couples TRBV7-9 to TRBJ2-2; D unresolved. This CDR3 has 16 amino acids. Trimming shortened V by 5 bases and J by 4 bases, and 17 bases separated the two germline ends. The V gene's germline CDR1 is SEHNR and CDR2 FQNEAQ (reference sequence). The CDR3 loop is CASSPELRAGTGELFF. The CDR3 region has the DNA TGTGCCAGCAGCCCCGAGCTCCGGGCCGGCACCGGGGAGCTGTTTTTT. Complete variable domain (other parts from reference TRBV7-9 and TRBJ2-2): DTGVSQNPRHKITKRGQNVTFRCDPISEHNRLYWYRQTLGQGPEFLTYFQNEAQLEKSRLLSDRFSAERPKGSFSTLEIQRTEQGDSAMYLCASSPELRAGTGELFFGEGSRLTVL.

This clonotype was counted only a few times. CDR3 in amino acids: CASRAGLAGVEQYF. CDR3 nucleotide sequence: TGTGCCAGCAGGGCCGGACTAGCGGGAGTTGAGCAGTACTTC. J is TRBJ2-7 and V is TRBV27; 13 bases are shared with TRBD2. The CDR3 totals 14 residues. Trimming at V came to 6 bases and at J to 7 bases, leaving 6 bases not matched to a gene. Per germline, CDR1 MNHEY and CDR2 SMNVEV (reference sequence).

Only a few counts were recorded for this clonotype. The chain uses TRBV20-1 and TRBJ2-7, with TRBD1 identical over 10 bases. The germline CDR1 and CDR2 sequences are DFQATT and SNEGSKA (reference sequence). CDR3 size: 15 residues. Losses at the gene ends were 0 bases for V and 3 bases for J; bases not matched to a gene: 5. The CDR3 loop is CSAREPGTGVYEQYF. CDR3 nucleotides: TGCAGTGCTAGAGAGCCCGGGACAGGGGTCTACGAGCAGTACTTC.